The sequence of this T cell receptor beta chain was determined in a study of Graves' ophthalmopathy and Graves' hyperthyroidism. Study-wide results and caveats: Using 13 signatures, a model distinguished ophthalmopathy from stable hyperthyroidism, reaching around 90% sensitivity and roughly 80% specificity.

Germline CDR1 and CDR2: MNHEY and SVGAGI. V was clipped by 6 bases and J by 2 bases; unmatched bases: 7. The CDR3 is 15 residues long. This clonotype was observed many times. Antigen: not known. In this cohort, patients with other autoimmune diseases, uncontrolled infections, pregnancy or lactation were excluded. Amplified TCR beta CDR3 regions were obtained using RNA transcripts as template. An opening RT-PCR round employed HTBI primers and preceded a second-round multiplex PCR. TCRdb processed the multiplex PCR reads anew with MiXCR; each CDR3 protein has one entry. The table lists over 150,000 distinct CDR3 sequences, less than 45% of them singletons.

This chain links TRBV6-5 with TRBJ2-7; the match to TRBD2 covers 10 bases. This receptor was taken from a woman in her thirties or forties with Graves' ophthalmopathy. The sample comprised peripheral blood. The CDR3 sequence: CASSMIAGGAYEQYF. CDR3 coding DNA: TGTGCCAGCAGCATGATAGCGGGAGGTGCCTACGAGCAGTACTTC.